One TCR beta chain is described in this entry. Its cognate antigen is unknown. The PCR employed 60 Vbeta primers together with 13 Jbeta primers. Method: immunoSEQ multiplex PCR; TCRdb's copy keeps in-frame clones and lacks some. The sample carries some 250,000 clones, around 80% recorded once. The sample is drawn from a study of cytomegalovirus exposure and HLA in healthy donors. Study observations and caveats: Analyzed later, most CMV-associated TCR beta chains appeared HLA-restricted.

The germline V and J ends were trimmed by 0 bases and 7 bases, with 13 bases remaining between them. Germline CDR1 reads GTSNPN; CDR2 reads SVGIG (reference sequence). The CDR3 is 14 amino acids. Sequenced material: PBMCs. The clonotype comes from a woman between 40 and 55 years old in good health and CMV-seropositive. The V gene is TRBV30, the J gene TRBJ1-5, with D maybe TRBD1 (5 bases). Here the CDR3 reads CAWSVGGGEQPQHF. The DNA of the CDR3 is TGTGCCTGGAGTGTCGGGGGGGGAGAGCAGCCCCAGCATTTT.